The 23 T cell receptor beta chains below all came from one sample that was sequenced in a study of OX40 agonist ivuxolimab in advanced cancers. TCRdb's copy holds only in-frame clones and misses some; the assay was immunoSEQ multiplex PCR. The sample includes tens of thousands of clones, almost 90% of them seen just once. The sample was CD4+ or CD8+ T cells sorted from blood, taken in a trial of the OX40 agonist ivuxolimab. The receptors derive from an adult with an advanced solid tumor such as melanoma, head and neck, liver or kidney cancer.

The chain couples TRBV2 to TRBJ2-7, with D possibly being TRBD2 (6 bases). The CDR3 sequence is 13 residues long. V shed 7 bases and J shed 5 bases, with 15 bases lying between them. CDR1 and CDR2 (germline): SNHLY, FYNNEI. The CDR3 nucleotides are TGTGCCAGCAAGGATTCGGGAGTCAACGAGCAGTACTTC. It translates to CASKDSGVNEQYF.

V and J are TRBV5-4 and TRBJ2-3; D gene ambiguous. With 4 bases removed from V and 2 bases from J, the gap between germline ends came to 14 bases. The CDR3 sequence is 15 residues long. Germline V gene sequence: CDR1 SGHNT, CDR2 YYREEE (reference sequence). The CDR3 sequence: CASSPSSGPTDTQYF. CDR3 DNA: TGTGCCAGCAGCCCGAGTTCAGGACCCACAGATACGCAGTATTTT.

This clone was detected once. The J gene is TRBJ2-3, the V gene TRBV7-9; TRBD2 matches 10 bases. Germline V gives CDR1 SEHNR, CDR2 FQNEAQ (reference sequence). This CDR3 contains 15 residues. The junction had 3 bases not matched to a gene; V was cut back by 2 bases and J by 4 bases. Here the CDR3 reads CASSLSGGASDTQYF. CDR3 in DNA: TGTGCCAGCAGCTTAAGCGGGGGGGCCTCAGATACGCAGTATTTT.

DNA of the CDR3: TGTGCCAGCAGCCCCGCCGGGACTGGAGGCTACGAGCAGTACTTC. It encodes CASSPAGTGGYEQYF. V gene TRBV7-9 combines with J gene TRBJ2-7; TRBD2 is a possible D gene (6 bases). CDR3 length: 15 residues. The germline V gene encodes CDR1 SEHNR and CDR2 FQNEAQ (reference sequence). V lost 5 bases to trimming and J lost 3 bases, with 17 bases between them.

This chain joins TRBV18 and TRBJ2-7, with a possible D match to TRBD2 (6 bases). V dropped 0 bases and J dropped 2 bases, with 11 bases sitting between them. Per germline, CDR1 KGHSH and CDR2 LQKENI. The CDR3 spans 15 residues. CDR3 bases: TGTGCCAGCTCACCACCGGGGCAGCGGGCCTACGAGCAGTACTTC. Its protein product is CASSPPGQRAYEQYF.

The V call is TRBV9, the J call TRBJ2-4, with 8 bases identical to TRBD1. The V segment lost 2 bases and the J segment 6 bases; nucleotides outside the gene matches: 1. Per germline, CDR1 SGDLS and CDR2 YYNGEE. This CDR3 is 13 amino acids long. Here the CDR3 DNA reads TGTGCCAGCAGCGTTGACAGGGGAAACATTCAGTACTTC. Translating it yields CASSVDRGNIQYF.

The chain has TRBV12-5 and TRBJ2-7; 7 bases are shared with TRBD1. The CDR3 is 17 amino acids. Germline V lookup: CDR1 LGHNT, CDR2 FRNRAP. V gave up 1 base and J gave up 3 bases; unmatched junction bases: 12. The CDR3 DNA reads TGTGCTAGTGGTTTGGCCTCCTCAGCCGACAGGGTCTACGAGCAGTACTTC. This encodes CASGLASSADRVYEQYF.

This sequence joins TRBV2 and TRBJ1-1; 7 bases match TRBD1. V lost 6 bases and J lost 5; bases outside the gene matches: 6. Germline assignment: CDR1 SNHLY and CDR2 FYNNEI. This CDR3 is 13 amino acids long. The CDR3 region is CASSQGEGTEAFF. The CDR3 coding sequence is TGTGCCAGCAGCCAGGGGGAGGGAACTGAAGCTTTCTTT.

The chain carries TRBV7-2 and TRBJ2-7; D gene ambiguous. The CDR3 loop spans 14 amino acids. Trimming cost V 5 bases and J 5 bases, with 16 bases left between them. Germline V gives CDR1 SGHTA, CDR2 FQGNSA. CDR3 sequence (DNA): TGTGCCAGCAGCCTACTACTACCTCCCCACGAGCAGTACTTC. Its translation is CASSLLLPPHEQYF.

The chain couples TRBV18 to TRBJ2-5; 8 bases are shared with TRBD2. V lost 3 bases and J lost 0; bases outside the gene matches: 9. Germline-derived CDR1 and CDR2 are KGHSH and LQKENI. This CDR3 is built from 17 residues. As DNA, the CDR3 is TGTGCCAGCTCACCGAGGAGGGTAGCGGGGAACCAAGAGACCCAGTACTTC. Translation gives CASSPRRVAGNQETQYF.

This chain links TRBV6-1 with TRBJ2-7; the D call may be TRBD1 or TRBD2 (6 bases each). V was trimmed by 3 bases and J by 5 bases, leaving 17 bases between them. In germline, CDR1 is MNHNS, CDR2 SASEGT. The CDR3 covers 15 residues. As DNA, the CDR3 is TGTGCCAGCAGTGAGGTGTGGGGGGCGATCGACGAGCAGTACTTC. As protein: CASSEVWGAIDEQYF.

J is TRBJ1-1 and V is TRBV10-3, with unresolved D. Trimming took 3 bases from V and 1 from J, leaving 12 bases between them. Germline V gives CDR1 ENHRY, CDR2 SYGVKD. There are 15 residues in the CDR3. The CDR3 sequence: CAISDSWGKNTEAFF. The CDR3 nucleotides are TGTGCCATCAGTGATTCATGGGGAAAGAACACTGAAGCTTTCTTT.

The gene calls are TRBV19 and TRBJ1-6; TRBD1 might be the D (6 bases). Germline assignment: CDR1 LNHDA and CDR2 SQIVND (reference sequence). The V end was cut by 4 bases, the J end by 6 bases, with 13 bases between. This CDR3 region has 15 residues. The CDR3 reads CASSTGGQVNSPLHF. DNA of the CDR3: TGTGCCAGTAGTACGGGGGGACAAGTTAATTCACCCCTCCACTTT. The full variable domain, in which reference TRBV19 and TRBJ1-6 provide the parts outside the CDR3, is DGGITQSPKYLFRKEGQNVTLSCEQNLNHDAMYWYRQDPGQGLRLIYYSQIVNDFQKGDIAEGYSVSREKKESFPLTVTSAQKNPTAFYLCASSTGGQVNSPLHFGNGTRLTVT.

The chain employs TRBV18 and TRBJ2-3; the D call may be TRBD1 or TRBD2 (5 bases each). Germline V gene sequence: CDR1 KGHSH, CDR2 LQKENI. The CDR3 runs to 17 residues. Trimming cost V 0 bases and J 0 bases, with 13 bases left between them. CDR3 in amino acids: CASSPPFGGSSTDTQYF. In DNA, the CDR3 is TGTGCCAGCTCACCACCGTTTGGGGGATCTAGCACAGATACGCAGTATTTT.

The V gene is TRBV2, the J gene TRBJ1-5; 7 positions match TRBD1. V trimming: 5 bases; J trimming: 5 bases; junction bases outside the gene matches: 6. The CDR3 runs 14 residues. CDR1 and CDR2 from the germline V gene are SNHLY and FYNNEI. CDR3 nucleotide sequence: TGTGCCAGCAGTCCAGACAGGGTGGATCAGCCCCAGCATTTT. This codes for CASSPDRVDQPQHF.

The CDR3 is CASSIPGLAGPGGANVLTF. CDR3 DNA: TGTGCCAGTAGTATACCGGGACTAGCGGGTCCCGGGGGGGCCAACGTCCTGACTTTC. J is TRBJ2-6 and V is TRBV19, with 12 bases lining up with TRBD2. The CDR3 is made up of 19 amino acids. The V and J ends lost 2 bases and 4 bases, in that order; junction bases with no gene match: 9. Germline V CDR1 and CDR2: LNHDA, SQIVND (reference sequence).

The chain recombines TRBV6-5 with TRBJ2-2; 8 positions match TRBD2. Germline values: CDR1 MNHEY, CDR2 SVGAGI. This CDR3 comprises 15 residues. With V trimmed by 3 bases and J by 2 bases, 2 bases remained unmatched. CDR3 protein: CASSYIAGNTGELFF. The DNA for the CDR3 is TGTGCCAGCAGTTATATAGCGGGAAACACCGGGGAGCTGTTTTTT.

V usage is TRBV9 and J usage is TRBJ2-2; possibly TRBD1 for D (5 bases). The V gene lost 0 bases and the J gene lost 3 bases, with 12 bases spanning the gap. The CDR3 has 16 residues. Germline loops: CDR1 SGDLS, CDR2 YYNGEE. CDR3 coding DNA: TGTGCCAGCAGCGTAGAGGGGTCCGGTTACACCGGGGAGCTGTTTTTT. Amino acid sequence: CASSVEGSGYTGELFF.

The V call is TRBV30, the J call TRBJ1-1; TRBD1 is a possible D gene (5 bases). This CDR3 has 12 residues. The ends were cut back, 0 bases at V and 8 bases at J, with 10 bases in the middle. Germline V gene sequence: CDR1 GTSNPN, CDR2 SVGIG (reference sequence). Here the CDR3 DNA reads TGTGCCTGGAGTGTCGGGGCCGGGGAAGCTTTCTTT. Its translation: CAWSVGAGEAFF.

As concerns this clone: Other nucleotide sequences in the sample specify the same CDR3. The gene calls are TRBV7-9 and TRBJ2-7; 11 bases are a match to TRBD2. This CDR3 is 15 amino acids long. V lost 1 base to trimming and J lost 4 bases; unmatched junction nucleotides: 3. Germline V gives CDR1 SEHNR, CDR2 FQNEAQ (reference sequence). The chain's CDR3 is CASSLGLAGGYEQYF. The DNA of the CDR3 is TGTGCCAGCAGCTTAGGCCTAGCGGGAGGATACGAGCAGTACTTC.

This chain joins TRBV6-5 and TRBJ1-4; D unresolved. The CDR3 sequence is 13 residues long. V lost 6 bases and J 8 bases, leaving 13 bases between the germline ends. Germline V CDR1 and CDR2: MNHEY, SVGAGI. CDR3: CASRSMDHEKLFF. The CDR3, as DNA: TGTGCCAGCAGGTCGATGGATCACGAAAAACTGTTTTTT.

The chain employs TRBV28 and TRBJ1-5, with D uncertain. V lost 7 bases to trimming and J lost 0 bases, with 16 bases between them. This CDR3 spans 16 amino acids. From germline, CDR1 is MDHEN and CDR2 SYDVKM. The CDR3 DNA reads TGTGCCAGCACCGAGGGAGGCGGCTATAGCAATCAGCCCCAGCATTTT. Protein sequence: CASTEGGGYSNQPQHF.

The V and J genes are TRBV5-1 and TRBJ2-1, with D uncertain. Trimming stripped 0 bases from V and 4 bases from J, with 2 bases between. The CDR3 contains 12 residues. The germline V gene has CDR1 SGHRS and CDR2 YFSETQ. The chain's CDR3 is CASSLDYNEQFF. The CDR3 DNA is TGCGCCAGCAGCTTGGATTACAATGAGCAGTTCTTC.